This TCR beta chain was profiled in a study of cytomegalovirus exposure and HLA in healthy donors. Overall study findings and caveats: Roughly uniform sequencing depth across donors was assumed, possibly incorrectly. It was likely that a cluster of highly shared sequence variants was a sequencing artifact. It was reportedly the case that the classifier diagnosed cytomegalovirus status with high specificity and sensitivity.

Of note for this clone: What it recognizes is unknown.

PCR amplification relied on 60 Vbeta primers (plus 13 Jbeta primers). In the original workflow: Unique TCR beta chains numbered roughly 84 million in a later analysis, with about 11 million shared. The protocol was immunoSEQ multiplex PCR, while the TCRdb copy is restricted to in-frame clones and leaves out a portion. That table furnishes V, J and clone size, whereas the DNA furnished D and trimming. The sample lists some 170,000 clones, 80% occurring once. The clonotype originates from a man between 18 and 29 years old in good health and CMV-seropositive. Sequencing was carried out using PBMCs.

CDR3 DNA sequence: TGCGCCAGCAGCTGGACTGACAATAGCAATCAGCCCCAGCATTTT. Protein sequence: CASSWTDNSNQPQHF. The rearrangement joins TRBV4-1 to TRBJ1-5; no definite D call. CDR3 length: 15 residues. Germline V gene lookup returns CDR1 MGHRA and CDR2 YSYEKL. V lost 5 bases and J lost 0, with 11 bases in between.